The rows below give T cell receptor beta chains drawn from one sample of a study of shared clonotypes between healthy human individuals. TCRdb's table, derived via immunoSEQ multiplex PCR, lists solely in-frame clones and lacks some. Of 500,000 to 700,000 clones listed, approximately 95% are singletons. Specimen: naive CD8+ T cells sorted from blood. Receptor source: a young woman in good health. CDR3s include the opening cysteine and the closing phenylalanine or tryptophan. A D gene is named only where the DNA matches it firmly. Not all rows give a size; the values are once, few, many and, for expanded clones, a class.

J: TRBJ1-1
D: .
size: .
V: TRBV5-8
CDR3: CASSLAGAVSSEAFF
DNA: TGTGCCAGCAGCTTGGCAGGGGCGGTATCTTCTGAAGCTTTCTTT

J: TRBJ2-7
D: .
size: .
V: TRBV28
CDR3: CASSPRRKNEQYF
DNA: TGTGCCAGCAGCCCCCGCAGGAAAAACGAGCAGTACTTC

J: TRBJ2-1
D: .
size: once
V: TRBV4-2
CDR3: CASSQPPPLGPQTFEQFF
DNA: TGTGCCAGCAGCCAACCCCCCCCGCTAGGGCCCCAAACTTTTGAGCAGTTCTTC

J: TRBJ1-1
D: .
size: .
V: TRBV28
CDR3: CASSLRSTATEAFF
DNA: TGTGCCAGCAGTTTACGATCGACAGCCACAGAAGCTTTCTTT

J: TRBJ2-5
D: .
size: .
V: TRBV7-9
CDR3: CASSPGWPGAETQYF
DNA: TGTGCCAGCAGCCCTGGCTGGCCAGGGGCTGAGACCCAGTACTTC

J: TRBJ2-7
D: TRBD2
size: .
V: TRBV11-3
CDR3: CASSLGGRKNEQYF
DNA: TGTGCCAGCAGCTTAGGCGGGAGGAAGAACGAGCAGTACTTC

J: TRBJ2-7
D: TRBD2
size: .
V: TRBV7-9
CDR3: CASSPEGGRVYEQYF
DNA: TGTGCCAGCAGCCCGGAGGGAGGGAGGGTCTACGAGCAGTACTTC

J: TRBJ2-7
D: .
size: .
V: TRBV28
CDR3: CASSIGNGPYEQYF
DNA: TGTGCCAGCAGCATCGGGAATGGGCCCTACGAGCAGTACTTC

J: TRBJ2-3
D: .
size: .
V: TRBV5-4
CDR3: CASSLSTDTQYF
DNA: TGTGCCAGCAGCTTGTCCACAGATACGCAGTATTTT

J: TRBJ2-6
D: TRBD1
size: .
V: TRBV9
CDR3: CASSAWDRVSSGANVLTF
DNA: TGTGCCAGCAGCGCGTGGGACAGGGTGAGCTCTGGGGCCAACGTCCTGACTTTC

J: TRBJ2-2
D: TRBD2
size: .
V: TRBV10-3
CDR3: CAISEIQRDLHRELFF
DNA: TGTGCCATCAGTGAGATCCAGCGGGATCTGCACAGGGAGCTGTTTTTT

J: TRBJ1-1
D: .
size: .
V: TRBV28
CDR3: CASSSTPGSSTEAFF
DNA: TGTGCCAGCAGTTCAACCCCAGGGAGCAGCACTGAAGCTTTCTTT